This TCR beta chain was captured by sequencing in a study of blood T cell repertoires in COVID-19. Looking at the study overall: The United States, Italy and Spain supplied acute and convalescent COVID-19 samples. T cells, B-cell-depleted T cells, or PBMCs provided the cDNA or gDNA that served as material.

Authors' analysis steps: Estimates of nucleated cell counts were drawn from the amplification of reference gene primers. TCRdb's copy holds only in-frame clones and misses some; the assay was immunoSEQ multiplex PCR. The DNA gave D and trimming, while V, J and clone size come from that table. Here the sample spans about 360,000 clones, 81% being singletons. The CDR3 is 16 residues long. Germline values: CDR1 LNHDA, CDR2 SQIVND (reference sequence). V was shortened by 6 bases and J by 4 bases, with 19 bases between the two germline ends. The gene calls are TRBV19 and TRBJ1-5; TRBD1 is a possible D gene (6 bases). The origin of this receptor is a human donor with acute or convalescent COVID-19. The donor label of this sample is uncertain. Material: peripheral blood. CDR3 DNA sequence: TGTGCCAGTAGATCATACAGGGAAGGATATAATCAGCCCCAGCATTTT. Amino acid sequence: CASRSYREGYNQPQHF.